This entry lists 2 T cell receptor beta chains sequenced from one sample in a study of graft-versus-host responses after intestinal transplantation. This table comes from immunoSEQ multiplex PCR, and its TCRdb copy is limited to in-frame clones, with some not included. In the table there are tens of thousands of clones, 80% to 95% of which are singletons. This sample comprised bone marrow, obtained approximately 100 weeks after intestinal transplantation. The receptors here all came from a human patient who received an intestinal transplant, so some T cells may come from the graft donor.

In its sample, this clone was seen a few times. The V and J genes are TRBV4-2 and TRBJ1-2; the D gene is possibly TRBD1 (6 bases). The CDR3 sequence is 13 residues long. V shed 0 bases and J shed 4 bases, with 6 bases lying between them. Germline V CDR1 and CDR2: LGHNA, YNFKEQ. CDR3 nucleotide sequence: TGTGCCAGCAGCCAAGAGGACAGCTATGGCTACACCTTC. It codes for CASSQEDSYGYTF.

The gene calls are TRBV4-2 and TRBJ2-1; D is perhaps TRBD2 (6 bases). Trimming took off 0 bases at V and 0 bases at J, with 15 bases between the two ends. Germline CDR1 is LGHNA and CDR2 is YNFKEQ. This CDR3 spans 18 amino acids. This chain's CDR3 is CASSQDLMKGLSYNEQFF. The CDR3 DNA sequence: TGTGCCAGCAGCCAAGATCTCATGAAGGGACTCTCCTACAATGAGCAGTTCTTC.